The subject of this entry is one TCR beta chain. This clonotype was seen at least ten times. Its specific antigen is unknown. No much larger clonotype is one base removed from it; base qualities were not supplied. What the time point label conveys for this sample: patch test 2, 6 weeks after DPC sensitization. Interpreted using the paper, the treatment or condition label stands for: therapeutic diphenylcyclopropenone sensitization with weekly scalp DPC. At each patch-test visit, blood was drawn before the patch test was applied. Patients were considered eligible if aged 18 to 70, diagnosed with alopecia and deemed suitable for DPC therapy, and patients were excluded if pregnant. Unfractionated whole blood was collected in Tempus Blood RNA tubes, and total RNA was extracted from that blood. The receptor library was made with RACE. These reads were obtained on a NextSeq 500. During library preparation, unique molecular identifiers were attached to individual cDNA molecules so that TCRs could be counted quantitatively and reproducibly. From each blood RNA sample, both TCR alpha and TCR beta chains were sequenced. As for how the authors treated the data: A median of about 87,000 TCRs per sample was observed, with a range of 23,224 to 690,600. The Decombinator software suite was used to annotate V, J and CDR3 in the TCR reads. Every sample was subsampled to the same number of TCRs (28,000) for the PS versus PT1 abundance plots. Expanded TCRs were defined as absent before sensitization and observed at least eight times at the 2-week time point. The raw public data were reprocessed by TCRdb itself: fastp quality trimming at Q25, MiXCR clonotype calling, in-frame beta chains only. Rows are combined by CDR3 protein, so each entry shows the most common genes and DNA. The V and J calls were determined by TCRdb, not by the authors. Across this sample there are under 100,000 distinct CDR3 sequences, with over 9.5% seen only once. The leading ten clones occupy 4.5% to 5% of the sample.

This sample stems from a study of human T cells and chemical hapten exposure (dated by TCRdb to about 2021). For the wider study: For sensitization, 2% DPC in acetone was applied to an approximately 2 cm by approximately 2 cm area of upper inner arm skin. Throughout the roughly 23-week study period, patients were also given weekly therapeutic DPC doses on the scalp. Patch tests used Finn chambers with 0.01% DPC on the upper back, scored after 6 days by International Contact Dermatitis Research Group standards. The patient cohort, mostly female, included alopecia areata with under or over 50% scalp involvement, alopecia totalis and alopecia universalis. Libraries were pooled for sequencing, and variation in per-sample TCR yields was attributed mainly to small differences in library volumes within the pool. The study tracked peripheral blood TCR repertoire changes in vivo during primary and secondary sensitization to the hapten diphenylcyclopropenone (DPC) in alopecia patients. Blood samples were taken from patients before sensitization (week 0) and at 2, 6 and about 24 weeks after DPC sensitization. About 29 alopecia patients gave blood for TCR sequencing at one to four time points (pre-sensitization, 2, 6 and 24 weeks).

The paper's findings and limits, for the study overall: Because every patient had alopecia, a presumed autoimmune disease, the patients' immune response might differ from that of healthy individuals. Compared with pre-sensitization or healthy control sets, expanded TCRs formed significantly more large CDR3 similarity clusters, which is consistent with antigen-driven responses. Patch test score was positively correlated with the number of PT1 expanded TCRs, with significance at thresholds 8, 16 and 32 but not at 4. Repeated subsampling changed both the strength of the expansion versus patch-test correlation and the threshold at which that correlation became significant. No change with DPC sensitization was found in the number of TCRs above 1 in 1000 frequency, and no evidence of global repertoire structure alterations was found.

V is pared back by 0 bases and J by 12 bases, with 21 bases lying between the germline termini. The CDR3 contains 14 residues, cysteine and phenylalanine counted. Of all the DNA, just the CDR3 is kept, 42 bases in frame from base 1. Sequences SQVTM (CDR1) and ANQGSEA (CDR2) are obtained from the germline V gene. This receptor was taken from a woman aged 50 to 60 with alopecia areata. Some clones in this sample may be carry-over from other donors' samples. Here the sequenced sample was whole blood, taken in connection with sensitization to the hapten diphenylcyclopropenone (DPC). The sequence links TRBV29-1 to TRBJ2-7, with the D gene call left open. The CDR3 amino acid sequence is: CSVEEPDDLTGLYF. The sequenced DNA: TGCAGCGTTGAAGAGCCCGACGACCTTACTGGGCTGTACTTC.